The subject of this entry is one T cell receptor (beta chain). The antigen remains unidentified. The entry originates in a study of cytomegalovirus exposure and HLA in healthy donors. Study outcomes and limitations: The later analysis indicated that the majority of CMV-associated TCR beta chains appeared HLA-restricted. Common viral pathogens seemed, in a later analysis, to connect with several of the most significant clusters.

The CDR3 is made up of 17 amino acids. The germline gives CDR1 SGHRS, CDR2 YFSETQ. Trimming left V 0 bases short and J 0 bases short, with 13 bases between. PCR was performed using 60 Vbeta and 13 Jbeta primers. Sequencing used immunoSEQ multiplex PCR; TCRdb keeps in-frame clones, though not all of them. This sample has roughly 180,000 clones, with more than 70% found just once. The rearrangement joins TRBV5-1 to TRBJ1-3; possibly TRBD1 for D (5 bases). Sequencing was performed on PBMCs. The clonotype comes from a woman aged 45-60 years in good health and CMV-seropositive. CDR3 bases: TGCGCCAGCAGCTTGGTCTTGTCTGGGGCCTCTGGAAACACCATATATTTT. Encoded protein: CASSLVLSGASGNTIYF.